This T cell receptor (beta chain) comes out of a study of control samples from healthy donors and cancer patients (dated by TCRdb to the early 2020s). Details on this clone: Its antigen is currently not known. Per-base qualities were not stored, and no clone one base away is much larger.

The method behind the library was the immunoSEQ multiplex PCR assay. TCRdb's version of the immuneACCESS table is confined to in-frame rearrangements and falls short of the full clone set. An unresolved V gene accounts for under half of the shortfall where checked; the remainder is of unknown origin. In this sample the table shows about 160,000 clones, 80% to 90% of which occur a single time. Jointly, the top ten make up 12% of the sample. The germline V gene supplies CDR1 MNHEY and CDR2 SVGAGI. The CDR3, cysteine through phenylalanine, is 14 amino acids long. The kept DNA is CDR3 alone, 42 bases in frame from the first base. V loses 10 bases of germline sequence and J loses 0 bases, and the interval between the two ends is 15 bases.

The rearrangement combines TRBV6-5 with TRBJ1-1; the D gene is possibly TRBD1, with 5 bases matching. The clonotype was recovered from a young man in good health. Sample: blood. The nucleotide sequence is TGTGCCACGGTGCGTGGGGGATTGAACACTGAAGCTTTCTTT. Protein translation: CATVRGGLNTEAFF.